Given below is one TCR beta chain in context. Its target antigen remains unknown. The record has no base qualities; no much larger clone is one base away. The data were obtained in a study of cytomegalovirus exposure and HLA in healthy donors listed by TCRdb under 2017. For context, the study as a whole: An earlier analysis of approximately 640 of the donors reported roughly 270 Gb of sequence data and some 120 million unique TCR beta sequences from roughly 200 million T cells. An early release that covered about 600 HLA-typed donors contained about 300 gigabases of sequencing data and tens of millions of unique TCR sequences. The genetic ancestry cluster associated with self-reported Caucasian donors included 80% to 90% of the 300 to 450 genotyped donors. The study aimed to test whether cataloging public T cell receptors could reveal signatures of past pathogen exposure. The study used immunosequencing to profile the T cell repertoires of approximately 650 subjects and linked those repertoires to cytomegalovirus serostatus. In addition to the first cohort of 666 subjects, a separate validation cohort of 120 different subjects was used. High-throughput TCR immunosequencing, statistical association of individual TCRs with disease status, and machine learning were combined to predict cytomegalovirus infection status. To study patterns of TCR occurrence, a later analysis re-analyzed previously published TCR beta repertoires from around 700 donors and added high-resolution HLA genotyping. The later analysis used no new phenotypic data to find candidate immune exposures, relying instead on TCR beta sequences and their occurrence across donors. An earlier analysis of roughly 600 of the donors used high-throughput TCR beta sequencing to judge whether each TCR beta V gene segment behaved as functional or pseudogenic. Donor age, sex, ethnicity and CMV serostatus were collected together with the repertoire data. A later genetic analysis used genome-wide SNP genotypes for about 60% of the roughly 700 donors, treating that subset as a discovery cohort. All discovery cohort repertoires had been generated on a single sequencing platform. HLA typing covered class I and class II loci at four-digit resolution. The number of donors typed differed by locus, with roughly 620-640 for A, B, C, DRB1 and DQB1, more than 500 for DQA1, over 600 for DPA1, and some 470 for DPB1. Five DR-DQ haplotypes were treated as single units for association and clustering because of strong linkage in the cohort. Among some 410 genotyped donors of the cohort, an average of approximately 240,000 unique TCR beta nucleotide sequences were sequenced per donor, 15% to 20% of them non-productive.

The cohort was made up of 666 healthy bone marrow donors. All cohort members were sampled while nominally healthy, although unrecorded immune exposures were likely present. The donor tested CMV seronegative, placing the donor among the 350 or so seronegative members of the cohort. A peripheral blood sample was provided by each donor, and peripheral blood mononuclear cells were used for TCR beta sequencing. The Qiagen DNeasy Blood Extraction Kit was used to extract genomic DNA from the blood cell samples. General study outcomes and caveats: Because HLA typing was unavailable for some donors at each locus, only the typed subset was used in association tests. In a later analysis, HLA-associated TCR beta chains showed more clonal expansion and lower generation probabilities than non-associated chains that were equally common. Most TCR sequences were observed very rarely across donors, whereas some public TCRs were present in many individuals. When HLA alleles, especially DR and DQ, strongly co-occurred, TCR associations were difficult to assign to individual alleles. The authors suggested that the approach could potentially be extended to other disease states and immunological phenotypes. According to a later analysis, most CMV-associated TCR beta chains appeared to be HLA-restricted, and the HLA associations seemed to be driven largely by CMV exposure. Only TCR beta chains were sequenced in this cohort, and the absence of alpha or paired-chain data limited detectable features. According to a later analysis, TCR association rates differed among HLA loci, with DRB1 alleles showing the most associated TCRs and HLA-C alleles showing the fewest. CMV serostatus was the only immune exposure information available for the cohort. Compared with the roughly 670-donor mean, donors in an Asian-associated ancestry cluster had fewer N-insertions in productive TCRs, according to a later genetic analysis. A further reported finding was that TCR beta sequences accurately predicted the HLA-A and HLA-B alleles for most subjects in the first cohort. Specific HLA alleles were associated with 18,000 or so TCR beta sequences at a false discovery rate of 0.05 in a later analysis. In vitro tests confirmed that three of the cytomegalovirus-associated TCR beta chains recognize cytomegalovirus antigens. In a later analysis, several top co-occurrence clusters were reported to appear linked to parvovirus B19, influenza, CMV and Epstein-Barr virus. Because counts were too low, some 17 rarely observed V segments, including chromosome 9 orphons, were left out of the earlier analysis of over 550 of the donors. Some IMGT-functional V segments, including TRBV6-2 and TRBV6-3, could not be distinguished by the 87-base-pair reads and were therefore excluded. In both the original and validation cohorts, the classifier was reported to diagnose cytomegalovirus status with high specificity and sensitivity. In a later genetic analysis, a missense DCLRE1C variant was associated with V-gene and J-gene trimming of TCR beta chains, and the association was replicated in an independent cohort. The presence/absence analyses assumed that sequencing depth was roughly uniform across donors, and that assumption may not be true. Correlated functional status among segregating V segments might be attributable to linkage disequilibrium, but an unknown experimental factor could not be ruled out. The study gave a list of more than 150 TCR beta chains associated with cytomegalovirus. An earlier analysis of 450 to 750 of the donors showed that most TCR beta V segments appeared in productive rearrangements either about 87% or about 30% of the time, which broadly matched IMGT annotations. A cluster of highly shared sequence variants was judged likely to represent a technical artifact of the sequencing pipeline.

The library was prepared using the immunoSEQ multiplex PCR assay. The multiplex PCR relied on a mix of 60 forward primers for TCR Vbeta segments and 13 reverse primers for TCR Jbeta segments. The CDR3 region of rearranged TCR beta genes was amplified from genomic DNA with a multiplex PCR assay. On the Illumina HiSeq System, the amplified TCR beta libraries were sequenced as 87-base-pair reads. Per the original workflow: In a later analysis, tens of millions of unique TCR beta chains were counted across the approximately 640 repertoires, and roughly 10 million of these chains were shared by at least two donors. Raw reads were error-corrected and collapsed into unique sequences with a nearest-neighbor algorithm that merged closely related sequences to remove PCR and sequencing errors. CDR3 sequences were aligned to IMGT reference sequences to assign V, D and J gene segments. For a sequence to be retained, a match of at least six nucleotides was required to both a V gene segment and a J gene segment. A rearrangement was called productive if the CDR3 had no stop codons and remained in frame with V and J, and every other rearrangement was called non-productive. CDR3 was defined according to IMGT convention as the region running from the second conserved V-encoded cysteine to the conserved J-encoded phenylalanine. The earlier analysis of about 570 of the donors excluded any sequence lacking an unambiguous match to a single V gene segment. In an earlier analysis of approximately 590 of the donors, a V segment was called functional when productive rearrangements were above 56.7%, and segregating when the standard deviation between donors exceeded 5%. A statistical classification framework was built to diagnose cytomegalovirus status from the catalog of TCR beta chain sequences. In a later analysis, V and J genes were assigned by comparing TCR nucleotide sequences against IMGT/GENE-DB human TR gene sequences. A later analysis assigned CDR3 sequences and most-parsimonious VDJ recombination scenarios with the TCRdist pipeline. In a later analysis, every TCR beta chain was defined by the combination of its CDR3 amino acid sequence and its V-gene family, and reads without a unique V-gene family were dropped. A later analysis removed several hundred highly shared, low-generation-probability nucleotide sequences to deal with suspected cross-contamination and a sequencing artifact. For each public chain, a later analysis derived a clonal expansion index from normalized ranks of inferred template counts within each repertoire. Generation probabilities in a later analysis came from a VDJ recombination model fitted to out-of-frame rearrangements, and those results were checked against IGoR. A later analysis scored TCR-TCR, TCR-HLA and TCR-CMV co-occurrence with hypergeometric tests, applying a repertoire-size bias correction to TCR pairs. In a later analysis, false discovery rates were estimated by permuting HLA or CMV assignments 20 times. A later analysis grouped co-occurring TCRs with DBSCAN, adding TCRdist sequence similarity when clustering within HLA-allele-positive subsets. Repertoires with fewer than 30,000 or more than 120,000 public chains were left out of co-occurrence clustering, as were five repertoires with anomalous nucleotide sharing. TCRdb retrieved this table from immuneACCESS and kept in-frame rearrangements only. Not all clones are present; in checked studies, unresolved V genes account for under half, and no reason is known for the remainder. That table gives V, J and clone size, and the DNA gave D and trimming. The sample table contains over 120,000 clones; only one count was recorded for about four fifths of them. Just over 4.5% of the sample is taken by the ten largest.

V was cut back by 8 bases and J by 1 base, leaving a gap of 7 bases between them. There are 12 amino acids in the CDR3, from cysteine to phenylalanine inclusive. The kept DNA is CDR3 alone, 36 bases in frame from the first base. According to the germline V gene, CDR1 reads SNHLY and CDR2 reads FYNNEI. The chain couples TRBV2 to TRBJ2-3, with the D gene not clear enough to name. This TCR was recovered from a man aged 40-49 years in good health and CMV-seronegative. Sequencing input: PBMCs. This receptor has the CDR3 CASWAGTDTQYF. The bases read TGTGCCAGCTGGGCAGGCACAGATACGCAGTATTTT.